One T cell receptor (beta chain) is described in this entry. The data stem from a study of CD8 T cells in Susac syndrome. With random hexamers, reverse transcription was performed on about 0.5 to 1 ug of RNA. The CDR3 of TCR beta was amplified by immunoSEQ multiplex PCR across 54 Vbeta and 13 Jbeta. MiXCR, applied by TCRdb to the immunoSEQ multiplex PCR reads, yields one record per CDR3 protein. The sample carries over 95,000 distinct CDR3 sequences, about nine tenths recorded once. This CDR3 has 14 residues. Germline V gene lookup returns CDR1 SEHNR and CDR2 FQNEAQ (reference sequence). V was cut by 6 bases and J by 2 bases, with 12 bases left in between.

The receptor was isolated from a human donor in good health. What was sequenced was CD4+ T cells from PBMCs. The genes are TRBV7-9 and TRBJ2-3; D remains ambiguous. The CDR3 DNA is TGTGCCAGCAGGCTCAGCACACACACAGATACGCAGTATTTT. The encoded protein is CASRLSTHTDTQYF. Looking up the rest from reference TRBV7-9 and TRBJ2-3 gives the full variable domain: DTGVSQNPRHKITKRGQNVTFRCDPISEHNRLYWYRQTLGQGPEFLTYFQNEAQLEKSRLLSDRFSAERPKGSFSTLEIQRTEQGDSAMYLCASRLSTHTDTQYFGPGTRLTVL.